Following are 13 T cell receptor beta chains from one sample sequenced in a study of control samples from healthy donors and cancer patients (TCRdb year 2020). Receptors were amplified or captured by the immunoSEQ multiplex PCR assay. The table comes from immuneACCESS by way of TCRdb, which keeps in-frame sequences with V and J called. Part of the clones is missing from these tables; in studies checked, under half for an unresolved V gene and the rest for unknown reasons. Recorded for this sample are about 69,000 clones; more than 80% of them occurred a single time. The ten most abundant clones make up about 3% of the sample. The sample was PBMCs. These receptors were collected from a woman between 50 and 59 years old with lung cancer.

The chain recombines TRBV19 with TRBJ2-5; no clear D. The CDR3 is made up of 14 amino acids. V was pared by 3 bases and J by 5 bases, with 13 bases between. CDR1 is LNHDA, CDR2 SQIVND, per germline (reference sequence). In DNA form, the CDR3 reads TGTGCCAGTAGTATTATTTATGAGGAGGAGACCCAGTACTTC. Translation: CASSIIYEEETQYF.

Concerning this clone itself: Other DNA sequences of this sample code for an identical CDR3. In DNA form, the CDR3 reads TGTGCCAGCAGCTTAGAGGGCAACACTGAAGCTTTCTTT. It codes for CASSLEGNTEAFF. The genes are TRBV7-9 and TRBJ1-1; D is uncertain. This CDR3 is built from 13 residues. V was clipped by 1 base and J by 2 bases, with 5 bases between them. CDR1 is SEHNR and CDR2 is FQNEAQ in the germline V gene (reference sequence).

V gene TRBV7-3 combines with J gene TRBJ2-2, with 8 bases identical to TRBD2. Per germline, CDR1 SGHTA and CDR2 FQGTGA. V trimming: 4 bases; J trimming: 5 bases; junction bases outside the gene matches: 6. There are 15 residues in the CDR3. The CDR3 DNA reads TGTGCCAGCAGCTCTCGGGGGGGCGAAACCGGGGAGCTGTTTTTT. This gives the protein CASSSRGGETGELFF.

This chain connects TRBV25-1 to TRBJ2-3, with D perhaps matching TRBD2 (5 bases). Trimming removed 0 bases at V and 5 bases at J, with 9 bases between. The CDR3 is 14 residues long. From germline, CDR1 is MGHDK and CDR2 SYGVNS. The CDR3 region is CASSEYGVGDTQYF. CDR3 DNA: TGTGCCAGCAGTGAATACGGGGTTGGAGATACGCAGTATTTT. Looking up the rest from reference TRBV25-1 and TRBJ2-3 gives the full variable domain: EADIYQTPRYLVIGTGKKITLECSQTMGHDKMYWYQQDPGMELHLIHYSYGVNSTEKGDLSSESTVSRIRTEHFPLTLESARPSHTSQYLCASSEYGVGDTQYFGPGTRLTVL.

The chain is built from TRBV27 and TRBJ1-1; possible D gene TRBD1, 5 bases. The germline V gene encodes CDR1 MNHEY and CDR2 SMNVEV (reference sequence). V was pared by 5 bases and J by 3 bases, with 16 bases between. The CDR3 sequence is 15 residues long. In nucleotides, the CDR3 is TGTGCCAGCAGTGCCTCGTGGTGGGGGGACACTGAAGCTTTCTTT. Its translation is CASSASWWGDTEAFF.

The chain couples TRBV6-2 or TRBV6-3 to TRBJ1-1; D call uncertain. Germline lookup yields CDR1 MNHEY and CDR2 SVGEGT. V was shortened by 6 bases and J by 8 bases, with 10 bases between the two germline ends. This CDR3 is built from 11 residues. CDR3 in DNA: TGTGCCAGCAGCTTAAACAAAGAAGCTTTCTTT. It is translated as CASSLNKEAFF.

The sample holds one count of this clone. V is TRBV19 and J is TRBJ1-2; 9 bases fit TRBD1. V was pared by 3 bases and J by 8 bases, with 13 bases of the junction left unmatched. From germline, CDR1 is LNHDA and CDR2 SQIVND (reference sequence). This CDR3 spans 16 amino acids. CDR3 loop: CASSMTGQGARDGYTF. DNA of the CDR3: TGTGCCAGTAGTATGACGGGACAGGGCGCGAGAGACGGCTACACCTTC.

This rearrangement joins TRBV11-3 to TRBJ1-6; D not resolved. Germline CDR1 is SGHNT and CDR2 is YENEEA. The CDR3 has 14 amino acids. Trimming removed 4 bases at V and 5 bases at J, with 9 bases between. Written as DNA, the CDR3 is TGTGCCAGCAGCTCCGGCACCAATAATTCACCCCTCCACTTT. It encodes CASSSGTNNSPLHF.

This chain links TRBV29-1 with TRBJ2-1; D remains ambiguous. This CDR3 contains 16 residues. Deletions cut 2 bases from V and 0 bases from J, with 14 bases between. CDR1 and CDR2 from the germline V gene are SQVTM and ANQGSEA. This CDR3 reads CSVEPGKASSYNEQFF. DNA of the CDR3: TGCAGCGTTGAACCGGGTAAGGCAAGCTCCTACAATGAGCAGTTCTTC.

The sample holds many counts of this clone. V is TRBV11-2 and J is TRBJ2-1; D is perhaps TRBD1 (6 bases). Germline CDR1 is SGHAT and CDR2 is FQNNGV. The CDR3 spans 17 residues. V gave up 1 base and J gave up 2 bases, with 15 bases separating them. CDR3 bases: TGTGCCAGCAGCTTAGTCCAGGGGAACGGACCCTACAATGAGCAGTTCTTC. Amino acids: CASSLVQGNGPYNEQFF.

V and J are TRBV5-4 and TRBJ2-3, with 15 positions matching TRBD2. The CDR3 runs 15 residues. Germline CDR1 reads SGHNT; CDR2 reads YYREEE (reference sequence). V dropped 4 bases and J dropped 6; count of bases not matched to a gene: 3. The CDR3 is CASSGGTSGGDTQYF. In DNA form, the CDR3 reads TGTGCCAGCAGCGGAGGGACTAGCGGGGGGGATACGCAGTATTTT.

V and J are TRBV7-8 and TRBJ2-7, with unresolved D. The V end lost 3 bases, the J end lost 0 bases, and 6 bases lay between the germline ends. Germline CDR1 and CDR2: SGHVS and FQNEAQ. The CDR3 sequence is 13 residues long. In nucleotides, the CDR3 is TGTGCCAGCAGCTTTACCGGCTCCTACGAGCAGTACTTC. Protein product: CASSFTGSYEQYF.

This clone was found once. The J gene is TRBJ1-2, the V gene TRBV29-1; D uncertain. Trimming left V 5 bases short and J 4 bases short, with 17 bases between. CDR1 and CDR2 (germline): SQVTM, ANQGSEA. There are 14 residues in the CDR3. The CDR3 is CSVWFTDPGYGYTF. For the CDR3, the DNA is TGCAGCGTTTGGTTCACAGACCCGGGCTATGGCTACACCTTC.